The 3 T cell receptor beta chains given below trace back to one sample, sequenced in a study of blood T cells in healthy people across ages. Combining a sample-barcoded 5' primer with a J-beta primer mix, a second PCR ran for about 7 to 11 cycles. TCRdb called the 5' RACE reads again in MiXCR, with one record for every CDR3 protein. Among roughly 1.5 million distinct CDR3 sequences listed, approximately 39% were seen once. The sequencing sample was made of blood. These receptors were taken from a woman aged 18-29 years in good health.

This clonotype was found a few times. The genes are TRBV4-3 and TRBJ1-5, with TRBD1 matching 9 bases. Trimming removed 0 bases from V and 2 bases from J; junction bases left unmatched: 5. CDR1 and CDR2 from the germline V gene are LGHNA and YSLEER. This CDR3 has 17 amino acids. The CDR3 nucleotides read TGCGCCAGCAGCCAAGACGGGACAGGGCGGGGCAATCAGCCCCAGCATTTT. Translating it yields CASSQDGTGRGNQPQHF.

This clonotype was observed a handful of times. This sequence joins TRBV11-2 and TRBJ2-5; 9 bases map to TRBD2. This CDR3 is 16 amino acids long. The V gene's germline CDR1 is SGHAT and CDR2 FQNNGV. V lost 1 base and J lost 5; bases outside the gene matches: 8. The CDR3 here is CASSLALSGGPETQYF. As DNA, the CDR3 is TGTGCCAGCAGCTTAGCTCTTAGCGGGGGACCCGAGACCCAGTACTTC.

The chain joins TRBV27 to TRBJ2-7; 7 bases agree with TRBD1. After removal of 3 bases from V and 1 base from J, the junction contained 3 bases not matched to a gene. Germline V gene sequence: CDR1 MNHEY, CDR2 SMNVEV (reference sequence). This CDR3 is built from 14 residues. CDR3 bases: TGTGCCAGCAGTTTTTCGGGACAGTCCTACGAGCAGTACTTC. This encodes CASSFSGQSYEQYF.